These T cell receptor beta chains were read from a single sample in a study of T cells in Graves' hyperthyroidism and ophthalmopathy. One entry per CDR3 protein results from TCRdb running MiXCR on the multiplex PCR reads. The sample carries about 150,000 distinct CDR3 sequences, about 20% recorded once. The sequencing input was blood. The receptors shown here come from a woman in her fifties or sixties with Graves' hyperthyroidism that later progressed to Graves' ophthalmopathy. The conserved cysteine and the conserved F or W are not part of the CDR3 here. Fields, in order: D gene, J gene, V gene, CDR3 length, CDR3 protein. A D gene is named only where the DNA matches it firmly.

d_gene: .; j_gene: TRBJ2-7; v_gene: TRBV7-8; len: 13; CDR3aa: ASSLVQGSSYEQY
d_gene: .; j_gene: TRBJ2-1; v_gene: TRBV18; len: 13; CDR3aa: ASSPLVSSYNEQF
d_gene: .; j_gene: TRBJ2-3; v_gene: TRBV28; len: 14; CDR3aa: ASSFGRSYPGDTQY
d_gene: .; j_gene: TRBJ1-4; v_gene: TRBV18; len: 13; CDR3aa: ASSSTGIPAEKLF
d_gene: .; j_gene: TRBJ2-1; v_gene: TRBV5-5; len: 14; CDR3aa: ASSLASGGFNNEQF
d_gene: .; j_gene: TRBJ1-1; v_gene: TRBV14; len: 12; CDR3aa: ASSLWDKNTEAF
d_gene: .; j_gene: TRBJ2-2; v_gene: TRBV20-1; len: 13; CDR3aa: SARDGGTGTGELF
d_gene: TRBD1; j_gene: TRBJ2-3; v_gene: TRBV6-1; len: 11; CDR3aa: ASRPDRAGPQY
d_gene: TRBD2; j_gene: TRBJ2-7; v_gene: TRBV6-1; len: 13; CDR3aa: ASSSPGLVGYEQY
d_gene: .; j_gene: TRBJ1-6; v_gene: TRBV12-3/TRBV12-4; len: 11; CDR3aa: ASKRDSVGPLH
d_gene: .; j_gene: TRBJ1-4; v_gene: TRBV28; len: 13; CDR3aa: ASSPPGRRGEKLF
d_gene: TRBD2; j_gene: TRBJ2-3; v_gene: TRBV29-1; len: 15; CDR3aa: SVERGGGRSLTDTQY
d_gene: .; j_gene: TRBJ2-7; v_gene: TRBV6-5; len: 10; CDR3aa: ASSYDSGKQY
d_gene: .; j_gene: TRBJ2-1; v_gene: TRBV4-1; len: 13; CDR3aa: ASSQDFLARDPEF
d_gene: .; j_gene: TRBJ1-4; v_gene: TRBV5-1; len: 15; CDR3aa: ASSLGPRDGLNEKLF
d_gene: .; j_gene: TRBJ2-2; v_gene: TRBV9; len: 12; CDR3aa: ASSVVPGSGELF
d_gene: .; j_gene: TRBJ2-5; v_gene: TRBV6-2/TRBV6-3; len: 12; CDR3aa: ASSYQGGRETQY
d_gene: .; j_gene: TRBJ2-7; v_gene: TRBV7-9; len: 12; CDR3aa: ASSVQGGAYEQY
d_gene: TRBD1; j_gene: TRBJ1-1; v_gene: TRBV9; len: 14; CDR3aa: ASSVAVTGGNTEAF
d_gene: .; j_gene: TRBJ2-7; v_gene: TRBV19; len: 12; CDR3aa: ASSPALSSYEQY
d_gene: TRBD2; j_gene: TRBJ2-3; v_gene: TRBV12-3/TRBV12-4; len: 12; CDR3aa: ASSRGGSTDTQY
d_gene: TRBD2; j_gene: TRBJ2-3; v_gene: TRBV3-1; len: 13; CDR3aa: ASSQEGGSTDTQY
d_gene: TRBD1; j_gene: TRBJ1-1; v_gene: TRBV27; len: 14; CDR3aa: ASSPRTGVLNTEAF
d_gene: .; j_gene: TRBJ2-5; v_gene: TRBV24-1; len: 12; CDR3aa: ATSDHRVAGTQY
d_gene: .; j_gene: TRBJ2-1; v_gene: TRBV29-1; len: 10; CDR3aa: SVESTYNEQF
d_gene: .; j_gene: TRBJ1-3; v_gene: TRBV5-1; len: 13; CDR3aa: ASSLGRTNLNTIY
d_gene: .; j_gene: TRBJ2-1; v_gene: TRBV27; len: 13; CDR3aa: ASSPRQAPNNEQF
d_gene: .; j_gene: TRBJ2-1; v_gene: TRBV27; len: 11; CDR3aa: ASSLSRANEQF